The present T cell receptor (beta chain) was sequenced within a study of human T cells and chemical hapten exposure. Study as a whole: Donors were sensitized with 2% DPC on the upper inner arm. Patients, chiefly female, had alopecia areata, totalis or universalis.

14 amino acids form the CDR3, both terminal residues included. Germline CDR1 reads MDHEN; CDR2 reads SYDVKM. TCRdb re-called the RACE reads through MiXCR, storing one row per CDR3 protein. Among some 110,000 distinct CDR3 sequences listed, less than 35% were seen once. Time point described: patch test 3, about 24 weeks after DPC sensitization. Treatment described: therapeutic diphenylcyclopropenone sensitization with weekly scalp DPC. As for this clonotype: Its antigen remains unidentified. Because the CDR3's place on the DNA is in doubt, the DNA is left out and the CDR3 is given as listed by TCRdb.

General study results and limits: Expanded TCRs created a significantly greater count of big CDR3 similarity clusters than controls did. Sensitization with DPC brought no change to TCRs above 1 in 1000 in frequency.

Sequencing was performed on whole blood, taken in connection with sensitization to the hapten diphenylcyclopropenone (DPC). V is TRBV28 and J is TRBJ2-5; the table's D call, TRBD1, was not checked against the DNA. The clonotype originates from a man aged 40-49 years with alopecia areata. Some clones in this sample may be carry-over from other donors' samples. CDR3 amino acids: CASSTSGARETQYF.